Below, 29 T cell receptor beta chains from the same sample are listed, as sequenced in a study of T cells in Graves' hyperthyroidism and ophthalmopathy. Template material for amplifying TCR beta CDR3 regions consisted of RNA transcripts. Using the HTBI primer set, a first-round RT-PCR was run on the TCR CDR3. TCRdb redid the calling of the multiplex PCR reads with MiXCR, one entry per CDR3 protein. The sample has about 300,000 distinct CDR3 sequences, roughly a fifth seen once; the top ten hold 35% to 45%. Sequencing input: blood. The receptors stem from a man aged 50 to 60 with Graves' ophthalmopathy.

V usage is TRBV5-1 and J usage is TRBJ1-4; a weak D match, TRBD1 (5 bases). V was clipped by 0 bases and J by 3 bases, with 9 bases between them. Germline CDR1 is SGHRS and CDR2 is YFSETQ. The CDR3 is made up of 15 amino acids. CDR3 in DNA: TGCGCCAGCAGCTTGGACAAGGGGTCTAATGAAAAACTGTTTTTT. Its translation: CASSLDKGSNEKLFF.

V and J are TRBV20-1 and TRBJ2-3, with TRBD2 matching 9 bases. The length of the CDR3 is 16 residues. In germline, CDR1 is DFQATT, CDR2 SNEGSKA (reference sequence). With 0 bases clipped from V and 4 bases from J, the junction kept 8 bases outside the gene matches. The CDR3 sequence is CSARDLGLAGPDTQYF. CDR3 coding DNA: TGCAGTGCTAGAGATCTTGGGCTAGCGGGACCAGATACGCAGTATTTT.

CDR3 region: CASSFGLAYEQFF. CDR3 DNA: TGTGCCAGCAGTTTCGGACTAGCCTATGAGCAGTTCTTC. The rearrangement joins TRBV12-3 or TRBV12-4 to TRBJ2-1; 8 positions match TRBD2. Trimming cost V 3 bases and J 8 bases; bases outside gene matches: 3. CDR3 size: 13 residues.

CDR3 loop: CASSLDPQLTEAFF. The CDR3 nucleotides are TGTGCCAGCAGCTTAGACCCCCAGTTGACTGAAGCTTTCTTT. This chain uses TRBV5-5 with TRBJ1-1, with D unclear. V was cut by 2 bases and J by 5 bases, with 13 bases left in between. Per germline, CDR1 SGHKS and CDR2 YYEKEE (reference sequence). CDR3 length equals 14 residues.

The V gene is TRBV15, the J gene TRBJ2-3; D is ambiguous. The germline CDR1 and CDR2 sequences are LNHNV and YYDKDF (reference sequence). The CDR3 loop spans 14 amino acids. V was clipped by 4 bases and J by 2 bases, with 10 bases between them. For the CDR3, the DNA is TGTGCCACCAGCAAACCATTAGACACAGATACGCAGTATTTT. Encoded protein: CATSKPLDTDTQYF.

This clonotype was detected many times. V and J are TRBV28 and TRBJ2-7; D may be TRBD1 (5 bases). CDR1 and CDR2 from the germline V gene are MDHEN and SYDVKM. This CDR3 has 12 residues. V was trimmed by 5 bases and J by 4 bases, leaving 9 bases between them. The CDR3 spells CASSPGNYEQYF. As DNA, the CDR3 is TGTGCCAGCAGTCCAGGGAATTACGAGCAGTACTTC.

The rearrangement links TRBV28 to TRBJ2-1, with D unclear. V was cut by 6 bases and J by 10 bases, with 13 bases left in between. CDR1 and CDR2 (germline): MDHEN, SYDVKM. CDR3 size: 12 residues. The CDR3 sequence: CASRPGPPEQFF. Here the CDR3 DNA reads TGTGCCAGCAGACCCGGTCCCCCCGAGCAGTTCTTC.

There are many counts of this clonotype. This chain joins TRBV11-3 and TRBJ2-2; weak D call: TRBD1 (6 bases). With 5 bases removed from V and 5 bases from J, the gap between germline ends came to 12 bases. Germline lookup yields CDR1 SGHNT and CDR2 YENEEA. The CDR3 runs to 14 residues. The CDR3 DNA reads as TGTGCCAGCAGCCAGGGACAAGCAACCGGGGAGCTGTTTTTT. Translating gives CASSQGQATGELFF.

This clonotype has ten or more counts. The rearrangement uses TRBV18 and TRBJ1-1; D is ambiguous. This CDR3 comprises 16 residues. V was shortened by 2 bases and J by 0 bases, with 13 bases between the two germline ends. Germline V lookup: CDR1 KGHSH, CDR2 LQKENI. The CDR3: CASSPLIPEVNTEAFF. The CDR3 DNA reads TGTGCCAGCTCACCATTAATTCCCGAAGTGAACACTGAAGCTTTCTTT. The whole variable domain, filled in from reference TRBV18 and TRBJ1-1, reads NAGVMQNPRHLVRRRGQEARLRCSPMKGHSHVYWYRQLPEEGLKFMVYLQKENIIDESGMPKERFSAEFPKEGPSILRIQQVVRGDSAAYFCASSPLIPEVNTEAFFGQGTRLTVV.

Of note for this clonotype: A read error is possible here, since a much larger clone lies one base away. The chain is built from TRBV28 and TRBJ2-5; D gene unclear. Germline CDR1 MDHEN, CDR2 SYDVKM. This CDR3 is built from 15 residues. Between the trimmed V and J ends, which lost 10 bases and 5 bases, there was a span of 23 bases. CDR3: CANSPRGLRYETQYF. The CDR3, as DNA: TGTGCCAACAGCCCCCGTGGGCTAAGATACGAGACCCAGTACTTC.

The chain links TRBV10-3 to TRBJ2-7, with D unclear. Trimming removed 11 bases from V and 2 bases from J, with 10 bases in between. Germline V gene data show CDR1 as ENHRY and CDR2 as SYGVKD. The CDR3 covers 11 residues. The CDR3 DNA follows: TGTGCCGTTAGGGCGGCCTACGAGCAGTACTTC. It yields the protein CAVRAAYEQYF.

The chain combines TRBV27 with TRBJ2-7; 8 positions match TRBD1. CDR1 and CDR2 (germline): MNHEY, SMNVEV (reference sequence). The CDR3 is 16 amino acids. With 4 bases clipped from V and 0 bases from J, the junction kept 8 bases outside the gene matches. The CDR3 nucleotides are TGTGCCAGCAGTTCAGCAGGGGGCGGAAGCTCCTACGAGCAGTACTTC. It codes for CASSSAGGGSSYEQYF.

This clonotype appeared many times. The chain couples TRBV28 to TRBJ1-2; unclear D gene. This CDR3 is 13 amino acids long. In germline, CDR1 is MDHEN, CDR2 SYDVKM. V lost 6 bases to trimming and J lost 4 bases, with 12 bases between them. CDR3 residues: CASRKDGFYGYTF. The CDR3 bases are TGTGCCAGCAGGAAAGACGGTTTCTATGGCTACACCTTC.

This clonotype was counted only a few times. The chain couples TRBV6-1 to TRBJ1-5, with D perhaps matching TRBD1 (5 bases). There are 13 residues in the CDR3. The germline V and J ends were trimmed by 6 bases and 4 bases, with 10 bases remaining between them. Germline V gene sequence: CDR1 MNHNS, CDR2 SASEGT. Here the CDR3 DNA reads TGTGCCAGCAGAACCGACAGAAATCAGCCCCAGCATTTT. Translating it yields CASRTDRNQPQHF.

This sequence joins TRBV4-1 and TRBJ1-5; a weak D match, TRBD1 (6 bases). V was shortened by 4 bases and J by 7 bases, with 17 bases between the two germline ends. The CDR3 covers 15 residues. Germline lookup yields CDR1 MGHRA and CDR2 YSYEKL. The CDR3 coding sequence is TGCGCCAGCAGCCGCGGGGGGGCTAATGTCCAGCCCCAGCATTTT. It translates to CASSRGGANVQPQHF.

Written as DNA, the CDR3 is TGTGCCAGCAGCTTAGTTGGGGGGGGGCTCACAGATACGCAGTATTTT. This sequence encodes CASSLVGGGLTDTQYF. The V and J genes are TRBV7-8 and TRBJ2-3; TRBD2 is a possible D gene (7 bases). This CDR3 has 16 residues. CDR1 is SGHVS, CDR2 FQNEAQ, per germline. V gave up 1 base and J gave up 2 bases, with 13 bases separating them. Full variable domain (outside the CDR3, taken from reference TRBV7-8 and TRBJ2-3): GAGVSQSPRYKVAKRGQDVALRCDPISGHVSLFWYQQALGQGPEFLTYFQNEAQLDKSGLPSDRFFAERPEGSVSTLKIQRTQQEDSAVYLCASSLVGGGLTDTQYFGPGTRLTVL.

This clonotype was observed a handful of times. The chain carries TRBV2 and TRBJ1-1; no clear D. Trimming took off 6 bases at V and 7 bases at J, with 15 bases between the two ends. CDR1 is SNHLY, CDR2 FYNNEI, per germline. The CDR3 loop spans 13 amino acids. This chain's CDR3 is CASSEQLLGEAFF. The CDR3 DNA is TGTGCCAGCAGCGAACAGCTGCTCGGTGAAGCTTTCTTT.

This clonotype was detected ten times or more. This sequence joins TRBV20-1 and TRBJ2-7; 8 bases agree with TRBD1. This CDR3 has 13 residues. Per germline, CDR1 DFQATT and CDR2 SNEGSKA (reference sequence). Trimming at V came to 4 bases and at J to 3 bases, leaving 5 bases not matched to a gene. DNA of the CDR3: TGCAGTGCTATCGAGACAGGGGACTACGAGCAGTACTTC. Translation gives CSAIETGDYEQYF.

This clonotype was observed many times. The V call is TRBV18, the J call TRBJ1-5; TRBD1 matches at 10 bases. This CDR3 contains 15 residues. The J segment lost 2 bases and the V segment lost 5 bases, leaving 3 bases of the junction unmatched. Germline CDR1 KGHSH, CDR2 LQKENI. The CDR3 coding sequence is TGTGCCAGCTCATCAGGGACAGGGGGCAATCAGCCCCAGCATTTT. Its translation: CASSSGTGGNQPQHF.

The V call is TRBV5-1, the J call TRBJ2-1; D gene ambiguous. The CDR3 loop spans 14 amino acids. CDR1 is SGHRS, CDR2 YFSETQ, per germline. Trimming removed 4 bases at V and 8 bases at J, with 16 bases between. The CDR3 region has the DNA TGCGCCAGCAGCGAGGCTTTAGCTGTTTATGAGCAGTTCTTC. Translation: CASSEALAVYEQFF.

Ten or more counts support this clonotype. This rearrangement joins TRBV28 to TRBJ2-1; unclear D gene. CDR3 length equals 11 residues. Germline V gene sequence: CDR1 MDHEN, CDR2 SYDVKM. Trimming left V 3 bases short and J 9 bases short, with 6 bases between. CDR3 coding DNA: TGTGCCAGCAGTTTTGGGGTTGAGCAGTTCTTC. It translates to CASSFGVEQFF.

This clonotype was detected only a few times. The chain has TRBV12-5 and TRBJ1-1, with 10 bases lining up with TRBD1. In germline, CDR1 is LGHNT, CDR2 FRNRAP. V lost 6 bases, J lost 5 bases, and 6 bases stayed unmatched. The CDR3 contains 14 residues. The CDR3 here is CASGTDRGRTEAFF. For the CDR3, the DNA is TGTGCTAGTGGGACAGACAGGGGGCGGACTGAAGCTTTCTTT.

Ten or more counts support this clonotype. The gene calls are TRBV6-5 and TRBJ2-3, with D possibly matching TRBD2 (6 bases). The germline V gene encodes CDR1 MNHEY and CDR2 SVGAGI. With 1 base removed from V and 9 bases from J, the gap between germline ends came to 14 bases. This CDR3 region has 14 residues. Here the CDR3 reads CASSYYGGVDTQYF. CDR3 nucleotides: TGTGCCAGCAGTTACTACGGGGGAGTGGACACGCAGTATTTT.

This clonotype was found many times. V usage is TRBV12-3 or TRBV12-4 and J usage is TRBJ1-5; no definite D call. V lost 2 bases and J lost 2, with 7 bases in between. The CDR3 is 14 residues long. CDR3 DNA sequence: TGTGCCAGCAGTTTACTTGATGGCAATCAGCCCCAGCATTTT. It encodes CASSLLDGNQPQHF.

There are many counts of this clonotype. V is TRBV11-1 and J is TRBJ2-7; 9 positions match TRBD1. The trim removed 4 bases at V and 5 bases at J, leaving 3 bases unmatched. This CDR3 contains 13 residues. Germline-derived CDR1 and CDR2 are SGHAT and FQDESV (reference sequence). The CDR3 here is CASSSGDRDEQYF. In DNA, the CDR3 is TGTGCCAGCAGCTCCGGGGACAGGGACGAGCAGTACTTC.

The rearrangement uses TRBV5-1 and TRBJ2-7; perhaps TRBD2 as D (6 bases). Trimming took 4 bases from V and 2 from J, leaving 13 bases between them. CDR1 SGHRS and CDR2 YFSETQ come from the germline V gene. The CDR3 length is 14 residues. The CDR3 loop is CASSAGTPAYEQYF. The CDR3 coding sequence is TGCGCCAGCAGCGCGGGGACTCCGGCCTACGAGCAGTACTTC.

This clonotype appeared many times. CDR3 coding DNA: TGTGCCAGCAGTTTAGGACAGGGTTCGGGTGAAAAACTGTTTTTT. Amino acid sequence: CASSLGQGSGEKLFF. This sequence joins TRBV27 and TRBJ1-4, with 8 nucleotides matching TRBD1. Germline V gene sequence: CDR1 MNHEY, CDR2 SMNVEV (reference sequence). This CDR3 comprises 15 residues. V gave up 2 bases and J gave up 7 bases; unmatched junction bases: 6.

This clonotype was seen ten or more times. V and J are TRBV28 and TRBJ2-7; D is possibly TRBD2 (6 bases). V was pared by 6 bases and J by 3 bases, with 18 bases between. CDR1 and CDR2 from the germline V gene are MDHEN and SYDVKM. The CDR3 totals 15 residues. The CDR3 nucleotides read TGTGCCAGCAGCCCGATCGGGACTCTAGACTACGAGCAGTACTTC. Protein sequence: CASSPIGTLDYEQYF. The full variable domain, its missing parts supplied by reference TRBV28 and TRBJ2-7, is DVKVTQSSRYLVKRTGEKVFLECVQDMDHENMFWYRQDPGLGLRLIYFSYDVKMKEKGDIPEGYSVSREKKERFSLILESASTNQTSMYLCASSPIGTLDYEQYFGPGTRLTVT.

The genes are TRBV28 and TRBJ1-2; D not resolved. This CDR3 is built from 14 residues. The V end lost 2 bases, the J end lost 7 bases, and 14 bases lay between the germline ends. In germline, CDR1 is MDHEN, CDR2 SYDVKM. The CDR3 is CASSLPLAPGGYTF. The CDR3 nucleotides are TGTGCCAGCAGTTTACCACTGGCCCCGGGTGGCTACACCTTC.